The clone carrying this TCR beta chain has a handful of counts. The antigen is undetermined. This sample was taken from a study of regulatory T cells in long-lasting Graves disease. Study-wide context: The definition of persistent Graves' disease was over 5 years of antithyroid drugs with positive TSH receptor antibodies. Study outcomes and limitations: The study found TRBV28, TRBJ1-2 and TRBJ2-5 favored in persistent disease. For persistent Graves' patients, TCR diversity was lower than for newly diagnosed ones.

Time point noted: persistent/refractory GD, antithyroid drugs over 5 years with positive TRAb. PBMCs provided the RNA from which the TCR library was made. Trimming pared 5 bases from V and 0 bases from J, leaving 13 bases between. The CDR3 loop spans 15 amino acids. Germline CDR1 reads LGHNA; CDR2 reads YSLEER. CDR3-region Arm-PCR and iRepertoire HTBI primers produced the TCR beta libraries. TCRdb reprocessed the multiplex PCR reads via MiXCR and lists one record per CDR3 protein. Of around 300,000 distinct CDR3 sequences listed, 20% to 25% are singletons. This chain joins TRBV4-3 and TRBJ1-2; tentative D call: TRBD1 (5 bases). Specimen: peripheral blood mononuclear cells (PBMCs), collected when the disease was refractory, from a patient treated with antithyroid drugs. The TCR comes from a female donor with Graves disease. The CDR3 nucleotides are TGCGCCAGCAGCGGATTAGGGGCGGCTAACTATGGCTACACCTTC. The encoded protein is CASSGLGAANYGYTF.